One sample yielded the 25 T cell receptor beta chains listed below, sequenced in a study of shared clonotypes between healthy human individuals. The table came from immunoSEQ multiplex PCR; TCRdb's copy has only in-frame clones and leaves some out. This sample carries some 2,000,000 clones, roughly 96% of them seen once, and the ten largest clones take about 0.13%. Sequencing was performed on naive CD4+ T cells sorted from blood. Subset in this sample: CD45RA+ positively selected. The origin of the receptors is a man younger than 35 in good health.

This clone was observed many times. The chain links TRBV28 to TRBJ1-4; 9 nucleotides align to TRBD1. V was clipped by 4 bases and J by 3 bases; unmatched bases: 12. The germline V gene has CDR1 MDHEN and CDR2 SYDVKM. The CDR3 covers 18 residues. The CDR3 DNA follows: TGTGCCAGCAGTTCATCGGGACAGGGCACTTCGTCTAATGAAAAACTGTTTTTT. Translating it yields CASSSSGQGTSSNEKLFF.

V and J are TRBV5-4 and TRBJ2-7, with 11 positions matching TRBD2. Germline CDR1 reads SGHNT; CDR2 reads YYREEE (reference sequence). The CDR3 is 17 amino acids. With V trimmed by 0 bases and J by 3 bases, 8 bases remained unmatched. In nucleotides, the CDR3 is TGTGCCAGCAGCTTGGGAACTAGCGGGAGACGAAACTACGAGCAGTACTTC. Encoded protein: CASSLGTSGRRNYEQYF.

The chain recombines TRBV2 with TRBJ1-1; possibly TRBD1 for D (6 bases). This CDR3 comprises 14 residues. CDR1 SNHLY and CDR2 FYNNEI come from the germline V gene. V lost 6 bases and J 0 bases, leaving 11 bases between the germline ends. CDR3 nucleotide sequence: TGTGCCAGCAGGGAGGACAGTTTGAACACTGAAGCTTTCTTT. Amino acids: CASREDSLNTEAFF.

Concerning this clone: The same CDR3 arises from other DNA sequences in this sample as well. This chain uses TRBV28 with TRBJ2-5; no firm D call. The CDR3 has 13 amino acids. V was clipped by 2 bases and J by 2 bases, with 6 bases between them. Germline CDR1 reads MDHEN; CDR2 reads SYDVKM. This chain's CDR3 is CASSLGLQETQYF. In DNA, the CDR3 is TGTGCCAGCAGTTTAGGCCTGCAAGAGACCCAGTACTTC.

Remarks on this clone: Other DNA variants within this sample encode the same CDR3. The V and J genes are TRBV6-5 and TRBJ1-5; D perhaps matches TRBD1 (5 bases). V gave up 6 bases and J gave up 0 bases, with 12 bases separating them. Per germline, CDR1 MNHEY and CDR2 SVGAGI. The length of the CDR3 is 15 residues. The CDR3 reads CASSRGGSSNQPQHF. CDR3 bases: TGTGCCAGCAGCCGCGGGGGGAGTAGCAATCAGCCCCAGCATTTT.

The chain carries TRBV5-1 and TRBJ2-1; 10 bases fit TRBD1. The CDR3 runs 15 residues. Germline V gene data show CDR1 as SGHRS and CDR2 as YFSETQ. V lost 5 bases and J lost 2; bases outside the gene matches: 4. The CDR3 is CASRAGTGAYNEQFF. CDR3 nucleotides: TGCGCCAGCAGGGCCGGGACAGGGGCCTACAATGAGCAGTTCTTC.

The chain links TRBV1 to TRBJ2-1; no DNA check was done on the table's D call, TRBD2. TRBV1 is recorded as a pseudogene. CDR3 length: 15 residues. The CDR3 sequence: CTSRGGTSGYNEQFF. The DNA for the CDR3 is TGCACCAGCAGGGGAGGGACTAGCGGTTACAATGAGCAGTTCTTC.

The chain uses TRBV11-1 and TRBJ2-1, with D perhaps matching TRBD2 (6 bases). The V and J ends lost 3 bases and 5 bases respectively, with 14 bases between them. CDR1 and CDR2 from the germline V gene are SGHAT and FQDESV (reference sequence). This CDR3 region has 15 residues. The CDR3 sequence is CASSFEGLDNNEQFF. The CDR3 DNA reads TGTGCCAGCAGCTTCGAGGGACTGGATAACAATGAGCAGTTCTTC.

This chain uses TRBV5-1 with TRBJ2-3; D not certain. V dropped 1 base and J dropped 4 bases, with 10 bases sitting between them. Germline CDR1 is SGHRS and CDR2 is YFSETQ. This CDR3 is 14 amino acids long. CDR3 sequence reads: CASSLTLAADTQYF. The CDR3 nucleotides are TGCGCCAGCAGCTTGACGTTAGCCGCAGATACGCAGTATTTT. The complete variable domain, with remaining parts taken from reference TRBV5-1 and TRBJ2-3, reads KAGVTQTPRYLIKTRGQQVTLSCSPISGHRSVSWYQQTPGQGLQFLFEYFSETQRNKGNFPGRFSGRQFSNSRSEMNVSTLELGDSALYLCASSLTLAADTQYFGPGTRLTVL.

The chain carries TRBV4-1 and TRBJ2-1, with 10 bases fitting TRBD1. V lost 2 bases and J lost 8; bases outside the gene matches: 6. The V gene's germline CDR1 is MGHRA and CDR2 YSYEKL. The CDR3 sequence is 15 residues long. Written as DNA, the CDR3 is TGCGCCAGCAGCCAAACCGGGACAGGGGAGCATGAGCAGTTCTTC. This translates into CASSQTGTGEHEQFF.

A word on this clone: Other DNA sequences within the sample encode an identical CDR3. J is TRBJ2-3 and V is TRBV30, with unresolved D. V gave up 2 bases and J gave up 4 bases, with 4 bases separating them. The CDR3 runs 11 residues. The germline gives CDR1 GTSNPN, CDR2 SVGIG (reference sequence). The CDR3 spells CAWSNPDTQYF. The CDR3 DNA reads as TGTGCCTGGAGTAACCCAGATACGCAGTATTTT.

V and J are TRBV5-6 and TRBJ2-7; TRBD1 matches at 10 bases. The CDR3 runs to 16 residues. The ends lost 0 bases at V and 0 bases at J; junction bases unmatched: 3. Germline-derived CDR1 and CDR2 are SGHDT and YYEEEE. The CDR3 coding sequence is TGTGCCAGCAGCTTGGCCGGGACAGGGGACTCCTACGAGCAGTACTTC. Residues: CASSLAGTGDSYEQYF.

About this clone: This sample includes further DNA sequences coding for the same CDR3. The CDR3 coding sequence is TGTGCCAGCAGCCGGGACAGTGGGACAGATACGCAGTATTTT. Amino acids: CASSRDSGTDTQYF. V gene TRBV6-1 combines with J gene TRBJ2-3; 7 bases fit TRBD1. The trim removed 6 bases at V and 3 bases at J, leaving 6 bases unmatched. The CDR3 loop spans 14 amino acids. CDR1 and CDR2 (germline): MNHNS, SASEGT.

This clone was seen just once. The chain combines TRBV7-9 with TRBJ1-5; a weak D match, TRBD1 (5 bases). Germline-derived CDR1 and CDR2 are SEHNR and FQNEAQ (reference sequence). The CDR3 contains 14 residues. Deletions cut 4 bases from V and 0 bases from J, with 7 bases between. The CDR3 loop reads CASSWDGSNQPQHF. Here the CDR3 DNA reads TGTGCCAGCAGCTGGGACGGTAGCAATCAGCCCCAGCATTTT.

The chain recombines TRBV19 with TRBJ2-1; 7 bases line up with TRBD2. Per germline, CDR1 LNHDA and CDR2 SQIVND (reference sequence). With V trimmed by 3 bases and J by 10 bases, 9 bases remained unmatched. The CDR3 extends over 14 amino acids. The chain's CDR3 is CASSIILADVEQFF. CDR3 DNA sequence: TGTGCCAGTAGTATCATTCTAGCGGATGTCGAGCAGTTCTTC. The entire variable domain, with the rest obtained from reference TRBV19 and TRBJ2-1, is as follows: DGGITQSPKYLFRKEGQNVTLSCEQNLNHDAMYWYRQDPGQGLRLIYYSQIVNDFQKGDIAEGYSVSREKKESFPLTVTSAQKNPTAFYLCASSIILADVEQFFGPGTRLTVL.

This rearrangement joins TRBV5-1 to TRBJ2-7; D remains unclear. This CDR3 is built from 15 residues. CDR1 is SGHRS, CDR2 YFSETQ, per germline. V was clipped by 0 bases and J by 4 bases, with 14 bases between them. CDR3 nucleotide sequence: TGCGCCAGCAGCTTGGGGGCGCCTCCCCTTTACGAGCAGTACTTC. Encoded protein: CASSLGAPPLYEQYF.

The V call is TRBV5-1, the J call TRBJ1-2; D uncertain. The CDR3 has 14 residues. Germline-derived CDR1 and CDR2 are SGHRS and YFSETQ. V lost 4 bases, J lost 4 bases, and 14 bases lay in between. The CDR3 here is CASSPDGSGYGYTF. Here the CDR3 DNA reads TGCGCCAGCAGCCCGGACGGATCGGGCTATGGCTACACCTTC.

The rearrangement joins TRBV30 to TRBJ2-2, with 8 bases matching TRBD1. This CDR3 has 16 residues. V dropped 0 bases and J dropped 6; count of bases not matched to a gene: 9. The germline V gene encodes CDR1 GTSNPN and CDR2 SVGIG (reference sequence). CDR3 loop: CAWSVRRQGKAGELFF. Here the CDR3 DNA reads TGTGCCTGGAGTGTAAGGCGACAGGGGAAAGCCGGGGAGCTGTTTTTT.

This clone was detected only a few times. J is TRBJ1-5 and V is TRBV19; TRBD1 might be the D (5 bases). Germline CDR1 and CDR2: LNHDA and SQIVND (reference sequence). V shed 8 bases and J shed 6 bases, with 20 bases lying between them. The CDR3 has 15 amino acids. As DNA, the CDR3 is TGTGCCAGTTCCTCGCTCGCAGGGATTAGTCAGCCCCAGCATTTT. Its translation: CASSSLAGISQPQHF.

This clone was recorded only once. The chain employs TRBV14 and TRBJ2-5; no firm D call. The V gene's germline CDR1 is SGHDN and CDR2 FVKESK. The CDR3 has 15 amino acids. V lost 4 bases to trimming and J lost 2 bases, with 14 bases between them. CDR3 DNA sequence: TGTGCCAGCAGCCCACTTCCACCTCTGCAAGAGACCCAGTACTTC. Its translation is CASSPLPPLQETQYF. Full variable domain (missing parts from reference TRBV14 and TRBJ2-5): EAGVTQFPSHSVIEKGQTVTLRCDPISGHDNLYWYRRVMGKEIKFLLHFVKESKQDESGMPNNRFLAERTGGTYSTLKVQPAELEDSGVYFCASSPLPPLQETQYFGPGTRLLVL.

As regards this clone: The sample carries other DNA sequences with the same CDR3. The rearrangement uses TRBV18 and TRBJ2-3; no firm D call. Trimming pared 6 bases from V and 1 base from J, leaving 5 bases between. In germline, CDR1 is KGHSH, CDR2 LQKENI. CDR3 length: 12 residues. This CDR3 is CASSSGTDTQYF. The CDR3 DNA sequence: TGTGCCAGCTCCAGCGGCACAGATACGCAGTATTTT.

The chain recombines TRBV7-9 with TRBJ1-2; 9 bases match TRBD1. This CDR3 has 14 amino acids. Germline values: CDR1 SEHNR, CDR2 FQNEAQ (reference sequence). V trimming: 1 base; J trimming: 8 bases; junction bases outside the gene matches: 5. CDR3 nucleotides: TGTGCCAGCAGCTTAGATGGGACAGGGTACGGCTACACCTTC. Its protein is CASSLDGTGYGYTF.

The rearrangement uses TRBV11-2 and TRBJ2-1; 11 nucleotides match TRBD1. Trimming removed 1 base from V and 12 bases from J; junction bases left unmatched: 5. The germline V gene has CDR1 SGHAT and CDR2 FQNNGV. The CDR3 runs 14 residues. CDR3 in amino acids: CASSLGDRGRVQFF. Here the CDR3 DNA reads TGTGCCAGCAGCTTAGGGGACAGGGGGAGGGTGCAGTTCTTC.

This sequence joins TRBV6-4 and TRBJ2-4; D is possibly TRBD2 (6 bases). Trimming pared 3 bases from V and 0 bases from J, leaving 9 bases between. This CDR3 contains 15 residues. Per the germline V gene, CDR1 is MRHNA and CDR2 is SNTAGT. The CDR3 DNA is TGTGCCAGCAGTGATAAGCGGGTAGCCAAAAACATTCAGTACTTC. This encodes CASSDKRVAKNIQYF.

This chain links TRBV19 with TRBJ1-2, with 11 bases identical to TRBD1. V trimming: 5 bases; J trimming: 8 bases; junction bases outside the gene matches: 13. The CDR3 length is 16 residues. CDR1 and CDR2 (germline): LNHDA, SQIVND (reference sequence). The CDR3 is CASSVLPGQGVKGYTF. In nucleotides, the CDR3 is TGTGCCAGTAGTGTCTTGCCGGGACAGGGGGTAAAAGGCTACACCTTC. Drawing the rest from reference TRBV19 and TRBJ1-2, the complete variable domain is DGGITQSPKYLFRKEGQNVTLSCEQNLNHDAMYWYRQDPGQGLRLIYYSQIVNDFQKGDIAEGYSVSREKKESFPLTVTSAQKNPTAFYLCASSVLPGQGVKGYTFGSGTRLTVV.